This T cell receptor (beta chain) was captured in a study of blood T cell repertoires in COVID-19. Study overall: COVID-19 samples collected from the United States, Italy and Spain covered acute and convalescent phases. T cells, B-cell-depleted T cells, or PBMCs supplied cDNA or gDNA.

Source study methods: Amplifying reference gene primers gave estimates of nucleated cell counts. Data came from immunoSEQ multiplex PCR; TCRdb stores just in-frame clones and leaves some out. V and J calls and clone size are copied from that table; D and trimming were computed from the DNA. The sample lists 44,000 or so clones; about two thirds were seen once. The CDR3 consists of 14 residues. Germline assignment: CDR1 SGHRS and CDR2 YFSETQ. The V gene lost 1 base and the J gene lost 4 bases, with 12 bases spanning the gap. The chain links TRBV5-1 to TRBJ2-7; D unclear. This sequence originates from an elderly man with acute or convalescent COVID-19. Sequenced input: peripheral blood. This chain's CDR3 is CASSLSPLIYEQYF. The CDR3 nucleotides read TGCGCCAGCAGCTTGAGCCCCCTGATATACGAGCAGTACTTC.